The sequence of this T cell receptor beta chain was determined in a study of CD8 T cells in Susac syndrome. The TEMRA cells underwent FACS enrichment, while the CD8+ and CD4+ T cells underwent negative isolation. When the RNA was reverse transcribed, random hexamers were used with an input of roughly 0.45 to 1 ug. The immunoSEQ assay covered 54 Vbeta and 13 Jbeta segments for CDR3. TCRdb passed the immunoSEQ multiplex PCR reads through MiXCR, listing each CDR3 protein once. The sample has about 120,000 distinct CDR3 sequences, nearly 95% seen once. This CDR3 comprises 13 residues. The ends were cut back, 3 bases at V and 0 bases at J, with 8 bases in the middle. The germline V gene has CDR1 SQVTM and CDR2 ANQGSEA.

Sequenced: CD4+ T cells from PBMCs. This receptor was taken from a human donor in good health. The chain uses TRBV29-1 and TRBJ1-2; tentatively, D is TRBD1 (5 bases). The CDR3 loop reads CSVEEGTNYGYTF. CDR3 DNA: TGCAGCGTTGAGGAGGGGACTAACTATGGCTACACCTTC.